Below, 15 T cell receptor beta chains from the same sample are listed, as sequenced in a study of CD8+ T cells in alopecia areata. Investigators isolated RNA and reverse transcribed it into cDNA to act as the sequencing template. Clones were sequenced by immunoSEQ multiplex PCR, and TCRdb holds only the in-frame ones, with some missing. The sample consists of 100,000 to 130,000 clones, 59% of them appearing once. Sequencing was done on a sample of CD8+ T cells sorted from blood. These receptors were obtained from a human donor in good health.

This clone was detected only a few times. V and J are TRBV7-2 and TRBJ2-1; possibly TRBD2 for D (5 bases). The CDR3 has 14 amino acids. V was cut by 5 bases and J by 10 bases, with 18 bases left in between. Per the germline V gene, CDR1 is SGHTA and CDR2 is FQGNSA. Here the CDR3 reads CASSPLNMGREQFF. As DNA, the CDR3 is TGTGCCAGCAGCCCGTTGAACATGGGGAGAGAGCAGTTCTTC.

The rearrangement joins TRBV4-1 to TRBJ1-2; unclear D gene. The germline V and J ends were trimmed by 1 base and 7 bases, with 13 bases remaining between them. The germline gives CDR1 MGHRA, CDR2 YSYEKL. This CDR3 has 14 residues. CDR3 in amino acids: CASSQGGQYGGYTF. The DNA of the CDR3 is TGCGCCAGCAGCCAAGGTGGGCAATACGGTGGCTACACCTTC.

This clone has just one count. The chain couples TRBV27 to TRBJ2-1, with D unresolved. The CDR3 sequence is 14 residues long. Germline V lookup: CDR1 MNHEY, CDR2 SMNVEV (reference sequence). Between the trimmed V and J ends, which lost 3 bases and 0 bases, there was a span of 6 bases. The CDR3 bases are TGTGCCAGCAGTTTCCAGAGCTCCTACAATGAGCAGTTCTTC. This codes for CASSFQSSYNEQFF.

This clone was counted a few times. V gene TRBV13 combines with J gene TRBJ2-2, with a tentative D call TRBD1 (5 bases). There are 14 residues in the CDR3. V was shortened by 3 bases and J by 3 bases, with 8 bases between the two germline ends. Germline lookup yields CDR1 PRHDT and CDR2 FYEKMQ (reference sequence). The CDR3 protein is CASSLDTYTGELFF. The CDR3 DNA sequence: TGTGCCAGCAGCTTGGACACCTACACCGGGGAGCTGTTTTTT.

The chain links TRBV29-1 to TRBJ2-7; D may be TRBD1 (5 bases). Trimming left V 7 bases short and J 5 bases short, with 12 bases between. The CDR3 spans 11 residues. CDR1 SQVTM and CDR2 ANQGSEA come from the germline V gene. The DNA of the CDR3 is TGCAGCGCGCAGGGAATCCACGAGCAGTACTTC. This gives the protein CSAQGIHEQYF.

CDR3 DNA: TGTGCCAGCCTCCTGGGGAACTCTGGAAACACCATATATTTT. It codes for CASLLGNSGNTIYF. The chain uses TRBV6-6 and TRBJ1-3; unclear D gene. The CDR3 sequence is 14 residues long. From germline, CDR1 is MNHNY and CDR2 SVGAGI (reference sequence). The V gene lost 8 bases and the J gene lost 0 bases, with 11 bases spanning the gap.

The rearrangement links TRBV4-1 to TRBJ2-7; no reliable D call. The V end lost 4 bases, the J end lost 0 bases, and 7 bases lay between the germline ends. There are 13 residues in the CDR3. CDR1 MGHRA and CDR2 YSYEKL come from the germline V gene. CDR3 sequence: CASSPTPSYEQYF. The CDR3 DNA sequence: TGCGCCAGCAGCCCTACACCCTCCTACGAGCAGTACTTC.

This rearrangement joins TRBV19 to TRBJ2-4, with 9 bases aligning to TRBD1. There are 14 residues in the CDR3. The V and J ends lost 5 bases and 6 bases, in that order; junction bases with no gene match: 5. Germline CDR1 is LNHDA and CDR2 is SQIVND (reference sequence). CDR3 in DNA: TGTGCCAGTAGTCCGGGACAGGGTAGAAACATTCAGTACTTC. Encoded protein: CASSPGQGRNIQYF. Filled out from reference TRBV19 and TRBJ2-4, the complete variable domain reads DGGITQSPKYLFRKEGQNVTLSCEQNLNHDAMYWYRQDPGQGLRLIYYSQIVNDFQKGDIAEGYSVSREKKESFPLTVTSAQKNPTAFYLCASSPGQGRNIQYFGAGTRLSVL.

This clone was counted a few times. CDR3 region: CATSGASGYNEQFF. In nucleotides, the CDR3 is TGTGCCACCAGCGGGGCTAGCGGGTACAATGAGCAGTTCTTC. The gene calls are TRBV15 and TRBJ2-1; 8 nucleotides line up with TRBD2. This CDR3 region has 14 residues. Unmatched junction bases numbered 4, after V lost 5 bases and J lost 4 bases. Per the germline V gene, CDR1 is LNHNV and CDR2 is YYDKDF (reference sequence).

The chain is built from TRBV14 and TRBJ2-3; D gene ambiguous. Trimming removed 0 bases at V and 4 bases at J, with 5 bases between. Looked up from germline, CDR1 is SGHDN and CDR2 is FVKESK. CDR3 size: 13 residues. In DNA, the CDR3 is TGTGCCAGCAGCCAAGAAGCAGCAGATACGCAGTATTTT. As protein: CASSQEAADTQYF.

CDR3 DNA: TGTGCCAGCAGCCGAGCAGGGAGGCGGACAGATACGCAGTATTTT. Its protein is CASSRAGRRTDTQYF. This chain links TRBV7-2 with TRBJ2-3; a possible D gene is TRBD2 (6 bases). The germline V gene has CDR1 SGHTA and CDR2 FQGNSA. This CDR3 spans 15 amino acids. Trimming took off 5 bases at V and 3 bases at J, with 15 bases between the two ends.

V usage is TRBV4-1 and J usage is TRBJ1-1; D remains unclear. CDR1 and CDR2 from the germline V gene are MGHRA and YSYEKL. This CDR3 has 14 residues. V gave up 0 bases and J gave up 4 bases, with 9 bases separating them. The CDR3 spells CASSQDGEGTEAFF. CDR3 DNA sequence: TGCGCCAGCAGCCAAGACGGGGAGGGCACTGAAGCTTTCTTT.

This clone was recorded many times. This sequence joins TRBV6-5 and TRBJ2-2; D uncertain. Germline V gene lookup returns CDR1 MNHEY and CDR2 SVGAGI. The CDR3 totals 11 residues. The V end lost 6 bases, the J end lost 4 bases, and 3 bases lay between the germline ends. In nucleotides, the CDR3 is TGTGCCAGCAGGACCACCGGGGAGCTGTTTTTT. The encoded protein is CASRTTGELFF.

In its sample, this clone is large. The chain employs TRBV7-9 and TRBJ2-1; TRBD1 aligns across 10 bases. From germline, CDR1 is SEHNR and CDR2 FQNEAQ (reference sequence). This CDR3 is 16 amino acids long. V was clipped by 4 bases and J by 6 bases; unmatched bases: 9. CDR3: CASSSWTGGLRNEQFF. CDR3 nucleotide sequence: TGTGCCAGCAGCTCCTGGACAGGGGGACTACGCAATGAGCAGTTCTTC.

This clone was found a few times. V gene TRBV10-3 combines with J gene TRBJ2-1; TRBD2 matches 9 bases. V dropped 2 bases and J dropped 2; count of bases not matched to a gene: 4. The CDR3 length is 16 residues. Looked up from germline, CDR1 is ENHRY and CDR2 is SYGVKD. The CDR3 nucleotides read TGTGCCATCAGTGAGGGAGCGGGGGGAGCCTACAATGAGCAGTTCTTC. This translates into CAISEGAGGAYNEQFF.